Following are 16 T cell receptor beta chains from one sample sequenced in a study of blood T cell repertoires in COVID-19. Some clones are missing from TCRdb's copy, which holds only in-frame ones; the method was immunoSEQ multiplex PCR. The table records about 180,000 clones, over 80% of them present only once. The sequencing input was peripheral blood. The source is an older woman with acute or convalescent COVID-19.

The J gene is TRBJ2-5, the V gene TRBV7-2; 7 bases are shared with TRBD2. The germline V gene encodes CDR1 SGHTA and CDR2 FQGNSA. V lost 5 bases to trimming and J lost 3 bases; unmatched junction nucleotides: 6. The CDR3 contains 14 residues. The CDR3 nucleotides are TGTGCCAGCAGCCAGCACCGGGGGGAAGAGACCCAGTACTTC. This gives the protein CASSQHRGEETQYF. The variable domain in full, with the rest retrieved from reference TRBV7-2 and TRBJ2-5, is GAGVSQSPSNKVTEKGKDVELRCDPISGHTALYWYRQSLGQGLEFLIYFQGNSAPDKSGLPSDRFSAERTGGSVSTLTIQRTQQEDSAVYLCASSQHRGEETQYFGPGTRLLVL.

The chain uses TRBV24-1 and TRBJ2-7, with unresolved D. Trimming removed 3 bases at V and 0 bases at J, with 2 bases between. Germline V lookup: CDR1 KGHDR, CDR2 SFDVKD. The CDR3 contains 12 residues. The CDR3 DNA is TGTGCCACCAGTGATCACTCCTACGAGCAGTACTTC. It encodes CATSDHSYEQYF.

The chain recombines TRBV3-1 (or the pseudogene TRBV3-2) with TRBJ1-2, with D possibly TRBD1 on 6 matching bases. This CDR3 region has 18 residues. CDR1 is LGHDT, CDR2 YNNKEL, per germline (reference sequence). Between the trimmed V and J ends, which lost 5 bases and 2 bases, there was a span of 24 bases. CDR3 region: CASSAPQTQRQANYGYTF. CDR3 nucleotides: TGTGCCAGCAGCGCCCCACAAACCCAGAGACAGGCGAACTATGGCTACACCTTC.

DNA of the CDR3: TGTGCCAGCAGCACCCGGACAGGGGGGGATACAGGCACTGAAGCTTTCTTT. This sequence encodes CASSTRTGGDTGTEAFF. The chain employs TRBV7-8 and TRBJ1-1, with 10 nucleotides matching TRBD1. J lost 4 bases, V lost 5 bases, and 13 bases had no gene match. Germline V lookup: CDR1 SGHVS, CDR2 FQNEAQ. The CDR3 contains 17 residues.

This sequence joins TRBV25-1 and TRBJ2-7, with 9 positions matching TRBD1. The V gene end was trimmed by 4 bases and the J gene end by 4 bases; junction bases not matched to a gene: 2. Germline assignment: CDR1 MGHDK and CDR2 SYGVNS. This CDR3 contains 13 residues. DNA of the CDR3: TGTGCCAGCAGTGTCGGGACAGGGTACGAGCAGTACTTC. It is translated as CASSVGTGYEQYF.

The sample holds one count of this clone. The V gene is TRBV19, the J gene TRBJ1-2; 10 bases fit TRBD1. The CDR3 is 19 amino acids. Looked up from germline, CDR1 is LNHDA and CDR2 is SQIVND (reference sequence). V trimming: 7 bases; J trimming: 2 bases; junction bases outside the gene matches: 19. The CDR3 loop reads CASTRQGARPTEGNYGYTF. DNA for the CDR3: TGTGCCAGTACCAGACAGGGGGCGAGACCTACGGAGGGAAACTATGGCTACACCTTC.

The chain has TRBV28 and TRBJ2-7; 8 bases are shared with TRBD1. The trim removed 7 bases at V and 7 bases at J, leaving 15 bases unmatched. The length of the CDR3 is 15 residues. Germline loops: CDR1 MDHEN, CDR2 SYDVKM. The CDR3 is CASTTPTGQAREQYF. The CDR3, as DNA: TGTGCCAGCACCACTCCTACGGGACAGGCGAGAGAGCAGTACTTC.

The genes are TRBV7-9 and TRBJ2-3; tentative D call: TRBD2 (5 bases). The CDR3 is 16 amino acids. Trimming took off 2 bases at V and 3 bases at J, with 15 bases between the two ends. Germline CDR1 SEHNR, CDR2 FQNEAQ (reference sequence). The CDR3 sequence: CASSLTGVSRTDTQYF. CDR3 nucleotides: TGTGCCAGCAGCTTAACCGGGGTTTCCCGGACAGATACGCAGTATTTT.

This chain links TRBV29-1 with TRBJ2-3, with a weak D call TRBD2 (7 bases). Germline CDR1 and CDR2: SQVTM and ANQGSEA. Trimming stripped 3 bases from V and 2 bases from J, with 15 bases between. CDR3 size: 15 residues. CDR3 in DNA: TGCAGCGTTGAGCCGGCGGGGGCCACCACAGATACGCAGTATTTT. Protein product: CSVEPAGATTDTQYF.

The rearrangement joins TRBV28 to TRBJ1-6; TRBD1 agrees at 10 bases. Unmatched junction bases numbered 4, after V lost 5 bases and J lost 9 bases. The V gene's germline CDR1 is MDHEN and CDR2 SYDVKM. CDR3 length: 14 residues. The CDR3 DNA reads as TGTGCCAGCAGTCCCGGGACAGGGGCTTCACCCCTCCACTTT. It codes for CASSPGTGASPLHF.

This sequence joins TRBV5-1 and TRBJ2-5, with 12 bases fitting TRBD1. There are 15 residues in the CDR3. Germline V CDR1 and CDR2: SGHRS, YFSETQ. With 5 bases clipped from V and 2 bases from J, the junction kept 4 bases outside the gene matches. CDR3 region: CASRGQGAPQETQYF. CDR3 nucleotides: TGCGCCAGCAGGGGACAGGGGGCCCCACAAGAGACCCAGTACTTC.

In its sample, this clone was seen a few times. The chain joins TRBV7-2 to TRBJ1-2; 9 bases line up with TRBD1. Germline CDR1 is SGHTA and CDR2 is FQGNSA. This CDR3 comprises 15 residues. After removal of 1 base from V and 3 bases from J, the junction contained 3 bases not matched to a gene. The DNA of the CDR3 is TGTGCCAGCAGCTTAGACGGGACAGGGTACTATGGCTACACCTTC. It yields the protein CASSLDGTGYYGYTF.

V and J are TRBV6-2 or TRBV6-3 and TRBJ1-5, with D possibly being TRBD1 (5 bases). Germline V gene data show CDR1 as MNHEY and CDR2 as SVGEGT. The CDR3 is made up of 15 amino acids. Trimming left V 2 bases short and J 9 bases short, with 17 bases between. CDR3 protein: CASSYGTGHQGPQHF. CDR3 bases: TGTGCCAGCAGTTACGGAACAGGCCATCAGGGGCCCCAGCATTTT.

The chain links TRBV5-1 to TRBJ2-3; 7 positions agree with TRBD2. J lost 5 bases, V lost 2 bases, and 11 bases had no gene match. The CDR3 runs to 16 residues. Germline CDR1 is SGHRS and CDR2 is YFSETQ. The CDR3: CASSFLAGEERDTQYF. In DNA form, the CDR3 reads TGCGCCAGCAGCTTTCTTGCGGGGGAAGAAAGAGATACGCAGTATTTT.

The J gene is TRBJ2-1, the V gene TRBV2, with D possibly matching TRBD2 (6 bases). Germline-derived CDR1 and CDR2 are SNHLY and FYNNEI. This CDR3 region has 14 residues. Trimming stripped 11 bases from V and 0 bases from J, with 14 bases between. The CDR3 nucleotides are TGTGCCGCGGCGGGGCGGGGCTCCTACAATGAGCAGTTCTTC. This gives the protein CAAAGRGSYNEQFF.

This chain links TRBV29-1 with TRBJ2-3, with TRBD2 as a possible D gene (6 bases). Trimming stripped 6 bases from V and 1 base from J, with 11 bases between. CDR1 and CDR2 from the germline V gene are SQVTM and ANQGSEA. The CDR3 sequence is 13 residues long. CDR3 DNA: TGCAGCGTGCAGGGCGGGGGCACAGATACGCAGTATTTT. Its protein product is CSVQGGGTDTQYF.